The 13 T cell receptor beta chains reported below all come from one sample, sequenced in a study of control samples from healthy donors and cancer patients (dated by TCRdb to 2020 to 2022). Library method: the immunoSEQ multiplex PCR assay. TCRdb re-hosts the immuneACCESS table, in-frame sequences only. Its copies lack some clones; in the studies checked, an unresolved V gene accounts for under half of them, and the cause for the rest is not known. The sample table lists roughly 160,000 clones, under 96% of them with a count of one. In total, the top ten clones hold under 1.2% of the sample. The sequenced sample consisted of blood. These receptors originate from a woman in her thirties in good health.

A single count supports this clone. The V call is TRBV30, the J call TRBJ2-7; possibly TRBD1 for D (6 bases). The CDR3 extends over 16 amino acids. Trimming took off 3 bases at V and 3 bases at J, with 21 bases between the two ends. Germline V gene sequence: CDR1 GTSNPN, CDR2 SVGIG (reference sequence). DNA of the CDR3: TGTGCCTGGAGGGGGACCGGGACACCATCGGACTACGAGCAGTACTTC. It encodes CAWRGTGTPSDYEQYF.

This chain uses TRBV5-1 with TRBJ2-1, with D unclear. Deletions cut 0 bases from V and 4 bases from J, with 14 bases between. CDR3 length equals 16 residues. Germline CDR1 reads SGHRS; CDR2 reads YFSETQ. Written as DNA, the CDR3 is TGCGCCAGCAGCTTGGATGGCACACCCTGGTACAATGAGCAGTTCTTC. Translated, it gives CASSLDGTPWYNEQFF. Full variable domain (missing parts from reference TRBV5-1 and TRBJ2-1): KAGVTQTPRYLIKTRGQQVTLSCSPISGHRSVSWYQQTPGQGLQFLFEYFSETQRNKGNFPGRFSGRQFSNSRSEMNVSTLELGDSALYLCASSLDGTPWYNEQFFGPGTRLTVL.

The V gene is TRBV15, the J gene TRBJ1-5, with a possible D match to TRBD1 (5 bases). Trimming shortened V by 2 bases and J by 4 bases, and 9 bases separated the two germline ends. The germline CDR1 and CDR2 sequences are LNHNV and YYDKDF (reference sequence). This CDR3 region has 14 residues. DNA of the CDR3: TGTGCCACCAGCAGAACAGGAGGAAATCAGCCCCAGCATTTT. Its translation: CATSRTGGNQPQHF.

This chain connects TRBV7-6 to TRBJ2-1, with D hard to call. The CDR3 covers 16 residues. Germline V gene lookup returns CDR1 SGHVS and CDR2 FNYEAQ. Trimming removed 2 bases from V and 3 bases from J, with 14 bases in between. DNA for the CDR3: TGTGCCAGCAGCTTATCCAGTGGCCGCAACTACAATGAGCAGTTCTTC. Amino acids: CASSLSSGRNYNEQFF.

The chain carries TRBV11-2 and TRBJ2-4; D possibly uses TRBD1 or TRBD2 (6 bases each). This CDR3 contains 16 residues. The germline CDR1 and CDR2 sequences are SGHAT and FQNNGV. Trimming took off 5 bases at V and 2 bases at J, with 16 bases between the two ends. The CDR3 spells CASSPSEGGTKNIQYF. For the CDR3, the DNA is TGTGCCAGCAGCCCCTCGGAGGGGGGTACCAAAAACATTCAGTACTTC.

To note about this clone: One end of the junction does not line up with germline, which may come from a read error. The chain links TRBV4-1 to TRBJ1-2; D may be TRBD1 (5 bases). The CDR3 consists of 15 residues. Germline values: CDR1 MGHRA, CDR2 YSYEKL. The CDR3 sequence: CASSKEGRENYGYTF. CDR3 bases: TGCGCCAGCAGCAAAGAGGGACGGGAGAACTATGGCTACACCTTC.

The chain has TRBV30 and TRBJ2-2; D gene ambiguous. V lost 4 bases and J lost 0, with 6 bases in between. This CDR3 comprises 13 residues. Germline CDR1 is GTSNPN and CDR2 is SVGIG (reference sequence). The CDR3 here is CAWNVPNTGELFF. CDR3 nucleotide sequence: TGTGCCTGGAATGTCCCGAACACCGGGGAGCTGTTTTTT.

V gene TRBV2 combines with J gene TRBJ2-1; D may be TRBD1 (5 bases). This CDR3 has 15 amino acids. Trimming shortened V by 1 base and J by 6 bases, and 13 bases separated the two germline ends. Germline V gives CDR1 SNHLY, CDR2 FYNNEI. The CDR3 DNA sequence: TGTGCCAGCAGTGAAGAAAGGCAGGGCGGCAATGAGCAGTTCTTC. Amino acids: CASSEERQGGNEQFF.

In this sample, this clone turned up once. This CDR3 reads CASSQVLVEKAFF. The CDR3, as DNA: TGCGCCAGCAGCCAAGTCTTGGTTGAGAAAGCTTTCTTT. The gene calls are TRBV4-1 and TRBJ1-1; D gene uncertain. V was clipped by 1 base and J by 9 bases, with 12 bases between them. Germline V lookup: CDR1 MGHRA, CDR2 YSYEKL. This CDR3 is 13 amino acids long.

This rearrangement joins TRBV18 to TRBJ2-5; the match to TRBD1 covers 7 bases. V lost 3 bases and J lost 4; bases outside the gene matches: 5. Germline V gives CDR1 KGHSH, CDR2 LQKENI. CDR3 length: 14 residues. CDR3 bases: TGTGCCAGCTCACCTGAGACAGGGACAGAGACCCAGTACTTC. It codes for CASSPETGTETQYF.

The gene calls are TRBV4-1 and TRBJ1-1; 7 bases map to TRBD1. The CDR3 contains 14 residues. Germline V gene sequence: CDR1 MGHRA, CDR2 YSYEKL. V lost 1 base, J lost 5 bases, and 4 bases stayed unmatched. The CDR3 DNA is TGCGCCAGCAGCCAAGGACAGGGTTTGACTGAAGCTTTCTTT. Its protein is CASSQGQGLTEAFF.

This clone was seen only once. This chain joins TRBV19 and TRBJ1-1, with D perhaps matching TRBD1 (6 bases). Germline V gene lookup returns CDR1 LNHDA and CDR2 SQIVND (reference sequence). The CDR3 length is 16 residues. The ends were cut back, 0 bases at V and 0 bases at J, with 11 bases in the middle. In nucleotides, the CDR3 is TGTGCCAGTAGTATAGATCTAGGGGGAATGAACACTGAAGCTTTCTTT. Encoded protein: CASSIDLGGMNTEAFF.

V is TRBV2 and J is TRBJ2-6; D may correspond to TRBD1 or TRBD2 (5 bases each). V lost 6 bases and J lost 4, with 13 bases in between. Germline CDR1 SNHLY, CDR2 FYNNEI. CDR3 length: 15 amino acids. This chain's CDR3 is CASRGGGPGANVLTF. The DNA of the CDR3 is TGTGCCAGCAGGGGTGGGGGTCCCGGGGCCAACGTCCTGACTTTC. The full variable domain, with the rest looked up from reference TRBV2 and TRBJ2-6, is EPEVTQTPSHQVTQMGQEVILRCVPISNHLYFYWYRQILGQKVEFLVSFYNNEISEKSEIFDDQFSVERPDGSNFTLKIRSTKLEDSAMYFCASRGGGPGANVLTFGAGSRLTVL.